Sequencing of this T cell receptor beta chain was carried out in a study of technical replicates of blood from a few donors. Trimming took 5 bases from V and 6 from J, leaving 14 bases between them. CDR3 length equals 13 residues. Germline CDR1 is SGHAT and CDR2 is FQNNGV. The assay was immunoSEQ multiplex PCR, and TCRdb's table has in-frame clones only and misses some. This table holds about 68,000 clones, less than 98% found once. This receptor was taken from a human donor in good health. Material for sequencing was T cells isolated from PBMCs. The chain uses TRBV11-2 and TRBJ2-7, with a possible D match to TRBD2 (6 bases). The CDR3 region is CASSPGGTPEQYF. As DNA, the CDR3 is TGTGCCAGCAGCCCCGGCGGGACCCCCGAGCAGTACTTC.